Below are 29 T cell receptor beta chains sequenced from a single sample in a study of T cells in Graves' hyperthyroidism and ophthalmopathy (dated by TCRdb to about 2019). The library was built by means of multiplex PCR. This sample was sequenced with an Illumina HiSeq 2000. TCR beta CDR3 regions were amplified from RNA transcripts. The TCR CDR3 was subjected to a first round of RT-PCR using the HTBI primer set and the Qiagen OneStep RT-PCR kit. Using fastp at Q25 and MiXCR, TCRdb reprocessed the public reads and kept productive beta chains. A single entry per CDR3 protein holds the most common genes and DNA from its merged rows. This sample has approximately 500,000 distinct CDR3 sequences in its table, and roughly 50% of those were observed once. Roughly 7.7% of the sample goes to the ten largest clones. The sample consisted of peripheral blood or thyroid tissue (not recorded which). These TCRs come from a woman in her late teens or twenties with Graves' hyperthyroidism.

The V gene is TRBV7-3, the J gene TRBJ1-2, with TRBD1 matching over 8 bases. Trimming at V came to 7 bases and at J to 3 bases, leaving 7 bases not matched to a gene. In germline, CDR1 is SGHTA, CDR2 FQGTGA. The CDR3 loop spans 14 amino acids. The CDR3, as DNA: TGTGCCAGCACCCTGACAGGGGACGACTATGGCTACACCTTC. This gives the protein CASTLTGDDYGYTF.

This clonotype was seen a few times. The chain is built from TRBV5-1 and TRBJ1-6; D gene ambiguous. V was trimmed by 1 base and J by 9 bases, leaving 11 bases between them. Germline CDR1 reads SGHRS; CDR2 reads YFSETQ. The CDR3 sequence is 14 residues long. CDR3 in DNA: TGCGCCAGCAGCTTGAGAACATTAGGTTCACCCCTCCACTTT. It encodes CASSLRTLGSPLHF.

V is TRBV24-1 and J is TRBJ1-2, with 10 bases aligning to TRBD1. This CDR3 spans 16 amino acids. V lost 4 bases and J lost 3; bases outside the gene matches: 7. Per the germline V gene, CDR1 is KGHDR and CDR2 is SFDVKD. CDR3 nucleotides: TGTGCCACCAGTGACCGTGGGACAGGGGAGGACTATGGCTACACCTTC. Amino acids: CATSDRGTGEDYGYTF.

A word on this clonotype: One end of the junction varies from germline; a read error may be responsible. The chain links TRBV18 to TRBJ1-1; D may be TRBD1 (6 bases). The CDR3 is 18 residues long. Germline V lookup: CDR1 KGHSH, CDR2 LQKENI. The CDR3 loop is CASSPRLGRGIGRTETFF. The CDR3 nucleotides are TGTGCCAGCTCACCACGGTTGGGCAGGGGTATTGGTCGCACTGAAACTTTCTTT.

This clonotype came up once. This chain links TRBV29-1 with TRBJ1-5; 7 nucleotides match TRBD1. CDR1 is SQVTM, CDR2 ANQGSEA, per germline. This CDR3 is 13 amino acids long. Unmatched junction bases numbered 13, after V lost 8 bases and J lost 9 bases. CDR3 amino acids: CSPTDRVGRPQHF. CDR3 nucleotide sequence: TGCAGCCCGACCGACAGGGTTGGGCGGCCCCAGCATTTT.

The table lists this clonotype with a few counts. This rearrangement joins TRBV15 to TRBJ2-3; no firm D call. Trimming stripped 2 bases from V and 2 bases from J, with 11 bases between. Germline V gives CDR1 LNHNV, CDR2 YYDKDF (reference sequence). The CDR3 runs 15 residues. DNA of the CDR3: TGTGCCACCAGCAGACCAGACACCTACACAGATACGCAGTATTTT. This sequence encodes CATSRPDTYTDTQYF.

Many counts were recorded for this clonotype. J is TRBJ1-5 and V is TRBV3-1, with D unresolved. Germline V gene sequence: CDR1 LGHDT, CDR2 YNNKEL (reference sequence). The CDR3 contains 14 residues. Trimming took 4 bases from V and 5 from J, leaving 12 bases between them. CDR3 protein: CASSPPGRYQPQHF. The CDR3 DNA reads TGTGCCAGCAGCCCCCCCGGCCGTTATCAGCCCCAGCATTTT.

The V gene is TRBV29-1, the J gene TRBJ1-5, with D possibly being TRBD1 (5 bases). Germline V gene sequence: CDR1 SQVTM, CDR2 ANQGSEA. The V gene lost 0 bases and the J gene lost 7 bases, with 10 bases spanning the gap. CDR3 length: 13 residues. CDR3 region: CSVEDGGGQPQHF. For the CDR3, the DNA is TGCAGCGTTGAAGACGGTGGGGGGCAGCCCCAGCATTTT.

The table lists this clonotype with many counts. The gene calls are TRBV7-2 and TRBJ2-7, with TRBD2 matching 7 bases. The CDR3 is 14 amino acids. From germline, CDR1 is SGHTA and CDR2 FQGNSA. V shed 0 bases, J shed 4 bases, and the junction held 3 bases outside the gene matches. The CDR3 DNA sequence: TGTGCCAGCAGCTTAGCGGGAGGGGTTTACGAGCAGTACTTC. Residues: CASSLAGGVYEQYF.

In this sample, this clonotype turned up many times. This chain joins TRBV2 and TRBJ1-6; 7 bases line up with TRBD1. The CDR3 consists of 17 residues. V trimming: 5 bases; J trimming: 9 bases; junction bases outside the gene matches: 16. Germline CDR1 is SNHLY and CDR2 is FYNNEI. The CDR3 DNA reads TGTGCCAGCAGTTCCCTGGGAGGGGGCTCGGGGCGTTCACCCCTCCACTTT. This gives the protein CASSSLGGGSGRSPLHF.

The CDR3 nucleotides are TGTGCCACCAGTGATGAGACAGGGGGCGAAGAGACCCAGTACTTC. It encodes CATSDETGGEETQYF. The rearrangement links TRBV24-1 to TRBJ2-5; 10 bases match TRBD1. The CDR3 contains 15 residues. Germline assignment: CDR1 KGHDR and CDR2 SFDVKD. V was pared by 3 bases and J by 3 bases, with 3 bases of the junction left unmatched.

The rearrangement links TRBV4-3 to TRBJ1-2; the D gene is possibly TRBD1 (5 bases). The CDR3 contains 12 residues. From germline, CDR1 is LGHNA and CDR2 YSLEER. Trimming shortened V by 5 bases and J by 12 bases, and 16 bases separated the two germline ends. The CDR3 spells CASSSGVRGNTF. CDR3 nucleotide sequence: TGCGCCAGCAGCTCTGGGGTGCGGGGCAACACCTTC.

V gene TRBV7-3 combines with J gene TRBJ1-2; TRBD1 might be the D (6 bases). V was pared by 5 bases and J by 0 bases, with 22 bases between. The CDR3 totals 18 residues. Germline CDR1 is SGHTA and CDR2 is FQGTGA. The CDR3 region is CASSTKQGFPKANYGYTF. The CDR3 bases are TGTGCCAGCAGCACAAAACAGGGCTTCCCCAAGGCTAACTATGGCTACACCTTC.

This clonotype showed up many times. CDR3 residues: CASSRASGNEQYF. CDR3 in DNA: TGTGCCAGCAGTAGGGCTAGCGGAAACGAGCAGTACTTC. V and J are TRBV6-5 and TRBJ2-7, with TRBD2 identical over 7 bases. The CDR3 covers 13 residues. Germline assignment: CDR1 MNHEY and CDR2 SVGAGI. After removal of 5 bases from V and 5 bases from J, the junction contained 6 bases not matched to a gene.

This clonotype has ten or more counts. This rearrangement joins TRBV5-6 to TRBJ1-5, with TRBD1 as a possible D gene (5 bases). Trimming took off 4 bases at V and 0 bases at J, with 8 bases between the two ends. The germline CDR1 and CDR2 sequences are SGHDT and YYEEEE. The CDR3 is 14 residues long. The CDR3 DNA follows: TGTGCCAGCAGCATGACAGCTAGCAATCAGCCCCAGCATTTT. It encodes CASSMTASNQPQHF.

The J gene is TRBJ2-1, the V gene TRBV2; the match to TRBD2 covers 7 bases. The V and J ends lost 3 bases and 3 bases, in that order; junction bases with no gene match: 5. This CDR3 spans 15 amino acids. The germline gives CDR1 SNHLY, CDR2 FYNNEI. The CDR3 bases are TGTGCCAGCAGTGAGGGCGGGAGCGACTACAATGAGCAGTTCTTC. It translates to CASSEGGSDYNEQFF.

In its sample, this clonotype was seen many times. This sequence joins TRBV12-5 and TRBJ2-7; D uncertain. This CDR3 region has 15 residues. CDR1 LGHNT and CDR2 FRNRAP come from the germline V gene. The germline V and J ends were trimmed by 6 bases and 0 bases, with 15 bases remaining between them. The CDR3 DNA is TGTGCTAGTGGCCGCGACCGGCACGGCTCCTACGAGCAGTACTTC. Its translation is CASGRDRHGSYEQYF. Based on the CDR3 plus reference TRBV12-5 and TRBJ2-7, the full variable domain is DARVTQTPRHKVTEMGQEVTMRCQPILGHNTVFWYRQTMMQGLELLAYFRNRAPLDDSGMPKDRFSAEMPDATLATLKIQPSEPRDSAVYFCASGRDRHGSYEQYFGPGTRLTVT.

This clonotype has a count of ten or more. CDR3 residues: CASSIGTGGLGSYGYTF. CDR3 nucleotide sequence: TGTGCCAGTAGTATCGGTACAGGGGGCCTGGGCTCCTATGGCTACACCTTC. The chain links TRBV19 to TRBJ1-2; 9 bases align to TRBD1. The CDR3 is 17 amino acids. Germline loops: CDR1 LNHDA, CDR2 SQIVND (reference sequence). With V trimmed by 3 bases and J by 4 bases, 12 bases remained unmatched. The full variable domain, in which reference TRBV19 and TRBJ1-2 provide the parts outside the CDR3, is DGGITQSPKYLFRKEGQNVTLSCEQNLNHDAMYWYRQDPGQGLRLIYYSQIVNDFQKGDIAEGYSVSREKKESFPLTVTSAQKNPTAFYLCASSIGTGGLGSYGYTFGSGTRLTVV.

The J gene is TRBJ2-7, the V gene TRBV6-5; D perhaps matches TRBD1 (6 bases). CDR3 length: 13 amino acids. V was trimmed by 3 bases and J by 1 base, leaving 7 bases between them. Germline CDR1 is MNHEY and CDR2 is SVGAGI. CDR3 in amino acids: CASSYGQSYEQYF. The CDR3 bases are TGTGCCAGCAGTTATGGACAGTCCTACGAGCAGTACTTC.

The chain joins TRBV29-1 to TRBJ1-1; a weak D match, TRBD1 (5 bases). The V and J ends lost 7 bases and 6 bases respectively, with 21 bases between them. This CDR3 has 14 residues. The germline CDR1 and CDR2 sequences are SQVTM and ANQGSEA. This CDR3 reads CSAGTEPRAAEAFF. In DNA form, the CDR3 reads TGCAGCGCAGGGACCGAGCCCCGCGCCGCTGAAGCTTTCTTT.

This clonotype was counted only a few times. This may come from a read error, since a much larger clone is one base off. The chain couples TRBV12-3 or TRBV12-4 to TRBJ2-7; 9 positions match TRBD1. The CDR3 length is 14 residues. V lost 1 base and J lost 9; bases outside the gene matches: 7. The CDR3, as DNA: TGTGCCAGCAGTTTAGGGGGACAGGGCCACGGGCAGTACTTC. Translating it yields CASSLGGQGHGQYF.

The rearrangement uses TRBV20-1 and TRBJ2-5; 9 nucleotides line up with TRBD2. Germline V gene lookup returns CDR1 DFQATT and CDR2 SNEGSKA (reference sequence). After removal of 5 bases from V and 5 bases from J, the junction contained 12 bases not matched to a gene. The CDR3 is 15 residues long. The CDR3 sequence: CSALSYSGSVETQYF. CDR3 DNA: TGCAGTGCTCTTTCCTATAGCGGGAGTGTGGAGACCCAGTACTTC.

Of note for this clonotype: At one of its ends the junction is not consistent with the germline gene, which may arise from a read error. The CDR3 sequence: CASIAPSGRTTGELLF. CDR3 coding DNA: TGTGCCAGCATCGCACCTAGCGGGAGGACGACCGGGGAGCTGCTTTTT. V is TRBV10-3 and J is TRBJ2-2, with TRBD2 identical over 11 bases. Germline CDR1 is ENHRY and CDR2 is SYGVKD. This CDR3 has 16 residues.

This clonotype was picked up many times. The chain employs TRBV7-6 and TRBJ1-4; no firm D call. Germline-derived CDR1 and CDR2 are SGHVS and FNYEAQ. The V end was cut by 1 base, the J end by 4 bases, with 7 bases between. This CDR3 is 14 amino acids long. CDR3 protein: CASSLEMDNEKLFF. Written as DNA, the CDR3 is TGTGCCAGCAGCTTAGAAATGGATAATGAAAAACTGTTTTTT. Full variable domain (remainder filled in from reference TRBV7-6 and TRBJ1-4): GAGVSQSPRYKVTKRGQDVALRCDPISGHVSLYWYRQALGQGPEFLTYFNYEAQQDKSGLPNDRFSAERPEGSISTLTIQRTEQRDSAMYRCASSLEMDNEKLFFGSGTQLSVL.

The rearrangement links TRBV20-1 to TRBJ2-3, with 8 bases fitting TRBD2. CDR1 and CDR2 from the germline V gene are DFQATT and SNEGSKA (reference sequence). This CDR3 region has 15 residues. The DNA of the CDR3 is TGCAGCTACCTTTTGGGCGGGAGGAGCACAGATACGCAGTATTTT. Protein: CSYLLGGRSTDTQYF.

This clonotype was seen repeatedly, ten times or more. V usage is TRBV20-1 and J usage is TRBJ2-7, with TRBD1 as a possible D gene (5 bases). Germline loops: CDR1 DFQATT, CDR2 SNEGSKA (reference sequence). CDR3 size: 14 residues. V was clipped by 6 bases and J by 0 bases, with 15 bases between them. Here the CDR3 DNA reads TGCAGTGCGACAACAGGAGTCCGCTCCTACGAGCAGTACTTC. It is translated as CSATTGVRSYEQYF.

In its sample, this clonotype was seen many times. The chain recombines TRBV9 with TRBJ1-1; D uncertain. This CDR3 contains 13 residues. Trimming pared 0 bases from V and 7 bases from J, leaving 10 bases between. Germline assignment: CDR1 SGDLS and CDR2 YYNGEE. The CDR3 protein is CASSVALASEAFF. DNA of the CDR3: TGTGCCAGCAGCGTAGCTCTTGCGAGTGAAGCTTTCTTT.

This clonotype was found many times. The chain joins TRBV7-2 to TRBJ2-7, with unresolved D. Per the germline V gene, CDR1 is SGHTA and CDR2 is FQGNSA. This CDR3 is built from 13 residues. V lost 5 bases to trimming and J lost 0 bases, with 8 bases between them. The CDR3 spells CASSRVSSYEQYF. CDR3 DNA: TGTGCCAGCAGCCGGGTTAGCTCCTACGAGCAGTACTTC.

This chain uses TRBV9 with TRBJ1-1, with D maybe TRBD1 (5 bases). CDR1 SGDLS and CDR2 YYNGEE come from the germline V gene. Between the trimmed V and J ends, which lost 4 bases and 7 bases, there was a span of 17 bases. The length of the CDR3 is 14 residues. CDR3 amino acids: CASSSMTADSEAFF. As DNA, the CDR3 is TGTGCCAGCAGCTCAATGACAGCAGACAGTGAAGCTTTCTTT.